This is a list of T cell receptor beta chains from one sample in a study of shared clonotypes between healthy human individuals. The repertoire was sequenced with immunoSEQ multiplex PCR; TCRdb's copy has only in-frame clones and lacks some. Here the sample spans around 690,000 clones, roughly 91% being singletons. The sample comprised memory CD8+ T cells from PBMCs. The receptors come from a man between 18 and 29 years old in good health. Some clones in this sample may be carry-over from other donors' samples. Each CDR3 is given with its conserved first and last residue. A D gene is named only where the DNA matches it firmly. Size tells how often a clone was seen (once, few, many) or the class of an expanded clone, and some rows leave it out.

>-|TRBV27|TRBJ1-1|-
CASSIRAPGFKYTEAFF
TGTGCCAGCAGTATTAGGGCTCCAGGATTTAAGTACACTGAAGCTTTCTTT
>TRBD1|TRBV7-8|TRBJ2-7|-
CASSSGTGSYEQYF
TGTGCCAGCAGTTCCGGGACAGGGAGCTACGAGCAGTACTTC
>TRBD2|TRBV11-2|TRBJ2-1|-
CASIAGPYNEQFF
TGTGCCAGCATAGCGGGACCCTACAATGAGCAGTTCTTC
>TRBD2|TRBV5-5|TRBJ2-7|-
CASSQTSGAYEQYF
TGTGCCAGCAGCCAGACTAGCGGGGCCTACGAGCAGTACTTC
>TRBD2|TRBV11-2|TRBJ2-3|-
CASSLAGGAITDTQYF
TGTGCCAGCAGCTTAGCGGGGGGTGCCATCACAGATACGCAGTATTTT
>TRBD2|TRBV9|TRBJ2-2|-
CASSVTRREFGRELFF
TGTGCCAGCAGCGTAACCCGGCGGGAGTTTGGCAGGGAGCTGTTTTTT
>TRBD2|TRBV5-4|TRBJ2-2|-
CASSLELAGVGTGELFF
TGTGCCAGCAGCTTGGAGCTAGCGGGAGTAGGAACCGGGGAGCTGTTTTTT
>-|TRBV10-3|TRBJ1-5|-
CAITQTVNQPQHF
TGTGCCATCACCCAAACAGTCAATCAGCCCCAGCATTTT
>TRBD1|TRBV7-9|TRBJ2-5|-
CASSLDRGVGWTQYF
TGTGCCAGCAGCCTGGACAGGGGGGTAGGGTGGACCCAGTACTTC
>TRBD1|TRBV7-8|TRBJ2-7|-
CASSNPTGGASSYEQYF
TGTGCCAGCAGCAACCCTACAGGGGGCGCTTCCTCCTACGAGCAGTACTTC
>-|TRBV29-1|TRBJ1-1|few
CSVPPSGAPGGNTEAFF
TGCAGCGTCCCCCCGTCAGGGGCGCCGGGTGGGAACACTGAAGCTTTCTTT
>-|TRBV19|TRBJ1-1|-
CASSIGYGNTEAFF
TGTGCCAGTAGTATAGGGTACGGGAACACTGAAGCTTTCTTT
>-|TRBV4-1|TRBJ1-4|-
CASSQDKGNLIGSHEKLFF
TGCGCCAGCAGCCAAGATAAGGGGAACCTCATCGGATCGCATGAAAAACTGTTTTTT
>-|TRBV30|TRBJ2-7|-
CAWSVGGTWAKNEQYF
TGTGCCTGGAGTGTCGGGGGGACATGGGCGAAGAACGAGCAGTACTTC
>-|TRBV7-9|TRBJ2-1|-
CASTHGNEQFF
TGTGCCAGCACCCACGGAAATGAGCAGTTCTTC
>-|TRBV5-6|TRBJ2-7|-
CASSLGPGSSYEQYF
TGTGCCAGCAGCTTGGGACCAGGGAGCTCCTACGAGCAGTACTTC
>-|TRBV4-1|TRBJ2-6|-
CASSPLAAGANVLTF
TGCGCCAGCAGCCCTTTGGCTGCTGGGGCCAACGTCCTGACTTTC
>-|TRBV7-9|TRBJ2-2|-
CASSWQRGNTGELFF
TGTGCCAGCAGCTGGCAGCGCGGGAACACCGGGGAGCTGTTTTTT
>-|TRBV5-1|TRBJ2-7|-
CASSWGRGDSYEQYF
TGCGCCAGCAGCTGGGGCAGGGGCGACTCCTACGAGCAGTACTTC
>-|TRBV28|TRBJ2-1|-
CASSLSSGREVDEQFF
TGTGCCAGCAGTTTATCTTCTGGCAGGGAAGTGGATGAGCAGTTCTTC
>-|TRBV30|TRBJ1-1|-
CAWSVGVNTEAFF
TGTGCCTGGAGTGTGGGGGTGAACACTGAAGCTTTCTTT
>-|TRBV27|TRBJ1-2|-
CASRGRGGDGYTF
TGTGCCAGCAGAGGTAGGGGTGGTGATGGCTACACCTTC
>TRBD1|TRBV27|TRBJ1-4|-
CASSLWTGENEKLFF
TGTGCCAGCAGTTTATGGACAGGGGAAAATGAAAAACTGTTTTTT
>TRBD2|TRBV27|TRBJ2-1|-
CASREIGGVGEGYNEQFF
TGTGCCAGCAGAGAGATTGGGGGGGTAGGTGAGGGGTACAATGAGCAGTTCTTC
>-|TRBV9|TRBJ1-1|-
CASSEQEFAYTEAFF
TGTGCCAGCAGCGAACAGGAGTTCGCGTACACTGAAGCTTTCTTT
>TRBD2|TRBV2|TRBJ2-5|-
CASSPSGTVFEETQYF
TGTGCCAGCAGTCCCAGCGGGACTGTCTTTGAAGAGACCCAGTACTTC
>TRBD2|TRBV6-1|TRBJ2-7|few
CASWTSGTYEQYF
TGTGCCAGCTGGACTAGCGGGACCTACGAGCAGTACTTC
>-|TRBV7-8|TRBJ2-1|-
CASRHRDPIPHEQFF
TGTGCCAGCAGACACCGTGACCCCATCCCCCATGAGCAGTTCTTC
>-|TRBV27|TRBJ2-7|-
CASSPGRQGEQYF
TGTGCCAGCAGTCCGGGTCGCCAGGGCGAGCAGTACTTC
>-|TRBV7-9|TRBJ1-2|few
CASSLALPYGYTF
TGTGCCAGCAGCTTAGCGCTCCCATATGGCTACACCTTC
>-|TRBV18|TRBJ1-5|-
CASSPTEGRDQPQHF
TGTGCCAGCTCACCGACGGAGGGTAGGGATCAGCCCCAGCATTTT
>TRBD2|TRBV28|TRBJ2-1|-
CASSLTGLAGIFSHRSYNEQFF
TGTGCCAGCAGTTTAACGGGACTAGCGGGGATATTCTCCCACCGCTCCTACAATGAGCAGTTCTTC
>TRBD2|TRBV5-6|TRBJ2-7|-
CASSLSLAGFDEQYF
TGTGCCAGCAGCTTGTCCCTAGCGGGATTCGACGAGCAGTACTTC
>-|TRBV21-1|TRBJ1-2|few
CASSKVARVCYGYTF
TGTGCCAGCAGCAAAGTGGCCAGGGTTTGCTATGGCTACACCTTC
>TRBD1|TRBV4-1|TRBJ1-5|-
CASSQEWTGGVISNQPQHF
TGCGCCAGCAGCCAAGAGTGGACAGGGGGCGTAATTTCCAATCAGCCCCAGCATTTT
>TRBD2|TRBV29-1|TRBJ2-1|-
CSVVVPDLTSGRTPIVNEQFF
TGCAGCGTTGTCGTCCCCGATCTGACTAGCGGGAGGACCCCGATCGTCAATGAGCAGTTCTTC
>-|TRBV5-5|TRBJ2-7|-
CASSLGHKAYEQYF
TGTGCCAGCAGCTTGGGACACAAGGCCTACGAGCAGTACTTC
>TRBD2|TRBV7-9|TRBJ2-1|-
CASSLASGDWQFF
TGTGCCAGCAGCTTGGCTAGCGGGGATTGGCAGTTCTTC
>-|TRBV27|TRBJ2-7|-
CASSLAPIYEQYF
TGTGCCAGCAGCTTAGCACCAATCTACGAGCAGTACTTC
>-|TRBV10-3|TRBJ1-1|-
CAIPTGRSATEAFF
TGTGCCATCCCGACAGGACGGTCAGCCACTGAAGCTTTCTTT
>TRBD1|TRBV4-1|TRBJ1-1|-
CASSQGTGGRGTEAFF
TGCGCCAGCAGCCAAGGGACAGGGGGTAGAGGCACTGAAGCTTTCTTT
>-|TRBV7-3|TRBJ2-7|-
CASSFTGQGYEQYF
TGTGCCAGCAGCTTTACTGGACAAGGCTACGAGCAGTACTTC
>-|TRBV6-5|TRBJ2-3|-
CATRPGPWADTQYF
TGTGCCACCCGGCCAGGGCCTTGGGCAGATACGCAGTATTTT
>TRBD1|TRBV27|TRBJ2-7|-
CASSYGQGAYEQYF
TGTGCCAGCAGTTACGGACAGGGGGCCTACGAGCAGTACTTC
>TRBD1|TRBV7-3|TRBJ2-5|-
CASSSRDREETQYF
TGTGCCAGCAGCTCAAGGGACAGGGAAGAGACCCAGTACTTC
>-|TRBV27|TRBJ1-2|-
CASSWGTNYGYTF
TGTGCCAGCAGTTGGGGCACGAACTATGGCTACACCTTC
>TRBD2|TRBV19|TRBJ2-7|-
CASSMSSGNEQYF
TGTGCCAGTAGTATGTCTAGCGGGAACGAGCAGTACTTC
>-|TRBV27|TRBJ2-7|-
CASSLLGYHEQYF
TGTGCCAGCAGTTTACTGGGTTACCACGAGCAGTACTTC
>-|TRBV27|TRBJ2-2|-
CASGSGTRGTGELFF
TGTGCCAGCGGCTCCGGGACCAGGGGAACCGGGGAGCTGTTTTTT